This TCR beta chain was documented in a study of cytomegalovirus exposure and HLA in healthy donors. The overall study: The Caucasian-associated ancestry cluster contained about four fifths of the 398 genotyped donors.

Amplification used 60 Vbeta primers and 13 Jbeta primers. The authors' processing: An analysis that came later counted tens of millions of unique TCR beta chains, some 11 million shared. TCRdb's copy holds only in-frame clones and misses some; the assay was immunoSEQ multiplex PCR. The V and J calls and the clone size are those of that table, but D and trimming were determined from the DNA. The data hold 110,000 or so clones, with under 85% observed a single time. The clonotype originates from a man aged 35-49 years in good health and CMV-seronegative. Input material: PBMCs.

The CDR3 DNA reads TGTGCCAGCAGCTTAGGTAGCGGGGCCTCCACCTACAATGAGCAGTTCTTC. Translation: CASSLGSGASTYNEQFF. This sequence joins TRBV7-6 and TRBJ2-1; TRBD2 matches at 8 bases. V trimming: 1 base; J trimming: 2 bases; junction bases outside the gene matches: 7. CDR1 and CDR2 from the germline V gene are SGHVS and FNYEAQ. The CDR3 runs 17 residues.